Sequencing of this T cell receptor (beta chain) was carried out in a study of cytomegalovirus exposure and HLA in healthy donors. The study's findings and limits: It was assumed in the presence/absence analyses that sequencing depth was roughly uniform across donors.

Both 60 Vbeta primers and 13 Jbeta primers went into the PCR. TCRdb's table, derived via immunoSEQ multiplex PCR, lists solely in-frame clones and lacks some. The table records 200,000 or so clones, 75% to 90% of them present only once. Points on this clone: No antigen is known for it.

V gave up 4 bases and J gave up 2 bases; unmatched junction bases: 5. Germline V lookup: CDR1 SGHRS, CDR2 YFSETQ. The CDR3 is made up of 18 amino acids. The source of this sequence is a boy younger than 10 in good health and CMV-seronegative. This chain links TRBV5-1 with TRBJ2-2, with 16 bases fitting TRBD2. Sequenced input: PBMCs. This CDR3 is CASSRGLAGGLNTGELFF. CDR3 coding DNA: TGCGCCAGCAGCCGGGGACTAGCGGGGGGGCTAAACACCGGGGAGCTGTTTTTT.